These 17 T cell receptor beta chains were sequenced from one sample in a study of blood T cell repertoires in COVID-19. Clones were sequenced by immunoSEQ multiplex PCR, and TCRdb holds only the in-frame ones, with some missing. The sample shows 87,000 or so clones, 88% of them seen only once. The sequencing input was peripheral blood. These receptors were collected from an elderly man with acute or convalescent COVID-19.

This chain links TRBV9 with TRBJ2-3; 14 bases align to TRBD2. CDR3 length equals 15 residues. Looked up from germline, CDR1 is SGDLS and CDR2 is YYNGEE. V shed 0 bases, J shed 8 bases, and the junction held 2 bases outside the gene matches. This chain's CDR3 is CASSVEGLAGATQYF. The DNA of the CDR3 is TGTGCCAGCAGCGTAGAGGGACTAGCGGGAGCTACGCAGTATTTT.

The J gene is TRBJ2-7, the V gene TRBV10-1; 10 bases match TRBD1. The CDR3 covers 16 residues. Germline lookup yields CDR1 WNHNN and CDR2 SYGVQD (reference sequence). V trimming: 6 bases; J trimming: 1 base; junction bases outside the gene matches: 9. CDR3 in DNA: TGCGCCAGCAGCACCGGGACAGGGGCTAAGTCCTACGAGCAGTACTTC. Translation gives CASSTGTGAKSYEQYF.

V is TRBV19 and J is TRBJ2-5; 9 nucleotides match TRBD1. Per germline, CDR1 LNHDA and CDR2 SQIVND (reference sequence). This CDR3 contains 14 residues. V dropped 5 bases and J dropped 3; count of bases not matched to a gene: 4. CDR3 nucleotide sequence: TGTGCCAGTAGTCTGGGGACAGGGAAAGAGACCCAGTACTTC. Residues: CASSLGTGKETQYF. Full variable domain (missing parts from reference TRBV19 and TRBJ2-5): DGGITQSPKYLFRKEGQNVTLSCEQNLNHDAMYWYRQDPGQGLRLIYYSQIVNDFQKGDIAEGYSVSREKKESFPLTVTSAQKNPTAFYLCASSLGTGKETQYFGPGTRLLVL.

V and J are TRBV7-2 and TRBJ2-7, with TRBD1 identical over 7 bases. The germline gives CDR1 SGHTA, CDR2 FQGNSA. Trimming removed 5 bases from V and 2 bases from J; junction bases left unmatched: 9. The CDR3 totals 15 residues. In DNA, the CDR3 is TGTGCCAGCAGCCTTTCGGCAACAGGGGCCTACGAGCAGTACTTC. Protein: CASSLSATGAYEQYF.

The rearrangement joins TRBV2 to TRBJ2-2, with 12 positions matching TRBD2. This CDR3 contains 15 residues. The trim removed 5 bases at V and 6 bases at J, leaving 4 bases unmatched. From germline, CDR1 is SNHLY and CDR2 FYNNEI. For the CDR3, the DNA is TGTGCCAGCAGTCGGACTAGCGGGACTGCCGGGGAGCTGTTTTTT. Translated: CASSRTSGTAGELFF.

This clone occurred a few times. This chain connects TRBV9 to TRBJ2-1, with 8 bases identical to TRBD2. Per the germline V gene, CDR1 is SGDLS and CDR2 is YYNGEE. Trimming took 7 bases from V and 0 from J; bases not matched to a gene: 9. The CDR3 is 16 amino acids. Here the CDR3 reads CASGPSGGASYNEQFF. Written as DNA, the CDR3 is TGTGCCAGCGGCCCTTCGGGAGGGGCCTCCTACAATGAGCAGTTCTTC.

This clone was seen a few times. This chain joins TRBV11-2 and TRBJ1-6; no clear D gene. This CDR3 spans 13 amino acids. Per germline, CDR1 SGHAT and CDR2 FQNNGV. The germline V and J ends were trimmed by 5 bases and 7 bases, with 9 bases remaining between them. The CDR3 protein is CASSPGSNSPLHF. The CDR3 DNA is TGTGCCAGCAGCCCGGGTTCGAATTCACCCCTCCACTTT.

This rearrangement joins TRBV6-1 to TRBJ1-5; D unclear. With 0 bases removed from V and 5 bases from J, the gap between germline ends came to 5 bases. This CDR3 is built from 13 residues. Germline CDR1 is MNHNS and CDR2 is SASEGT. The CDR3 nucleotides are TGTGCCAGCAGTGAAGCCCCAGATCAGCCCCAGCATTTT. This codes for CASSEAPDQPQHF.

Only one count was recorded for this clone. The chain has TRBV10-3 and TRBJ1-3, with a tentative D call TRBD1 (5 bases). CDR1 ENHRY and CDR2 SYGVKD come from the germline V gene. This CDR3 contains 17 residues. V was cut by 4 bases and J by 0 bases, with 16 bases left in between. In DNA form, the CDR3 reads TGTGCCATCAGTGTATCAAGGACGGGGGTCTCTGGAAACACCATATATTTT. It encodes CAISVSRTGVSGNTIYF.

The chain combines TRBV29-1 with TRBJ1-2; 9 bases line up with TRBD1. The germline CDR1 and CDR2 sequences are SQVTM and ANQGSEA. The J segment lost 4 bases and the V segment lost 0 bases, leaving 15 bases of the junction unmatched. This CDR3 is built from 18 residues. The CDR3 DNA reads TGCAGCGTTGAAGAAGGGAGGAGACAGGGGGTGGTTAGCTATGGCTACACCTTC. Translated: CSVEEGRRQGVVSYGYTF.

In its sample, this clone was seen a few times. This sequence joins TRBV7-9 and TRBJ1-2; D is undetermined. Germline V gene data show CDR1 as SEHNR and CDR2 as FQNEAQ (reference sequence). Between the trimmed V and J ends, which lost 5 bases and 2 bases, there was a span of 12 bases. CDR3 size: 14 residues. The CDR3 sequence is CASSAVGLNYGYTF. CDR3 in DNA: TGTGCCAGCAGCGCCGTCGGTTTAAACTATGGCTACACCTTC. The whole variable domain, filled in from reference TRBV7-9 and TRBJ1-2, reads DTGVSQNPRHKITKRGQNVTFRCDPISEHNRLYWYRQTLGQGPEFLTYFQNEAQLEKSRLLSDRFSAERPKGSFSTLEIQRTEQGDSAMYLCASSAVGLNYGYTFGSGTRLTVV.

The chain combines TRBV25-1 with TRBJ2-7; no clear D. This CDR3 region has 15 residues. CDR1 is MGHDK, CDR2 SYGVNS, per germline. V was clipped by 3 bases and J by 0 bases, with 12 bases between them. CDR3 nucleotides: TGTGCCAGCAGTGATGACCTTGAGGCCTCCTACGAGCAGTACTTC. The encoded protein is CASSDDLEASYEQYF.

The chain employs TRBV15 and TRBJ2-7; 7 nucleotides match TRBD2. The J segment lost 6 bases and the V segment lost 6 bases, leaving 8 bases of the junction unmatched. Germline CDR1 reads LNHNV; CDR2 reads YYDKDF (reference sequence). CDR3 length: 13 amino acids. This CDR3 reads CATRRPGGGEQYF. CDR3 sequence (DNA): TGTGCCACCAGAAGACCGGGGGGAGGCGAGCAGTACTTC.

This clone was detected only a few times. The V gene is TRBV19, the J gene TRBJ1-1; the match to TRBD1 covers 7 bases. The CDR3 extends over 13 amino acids. Germline CDR1 and CDR2: LNHDA and SQIVND (reference sequence). With V trimmed by 5 bases and J by 3 bases, 3 bases remained unmatched. Here the CDR3 DNA reads TGTGCCAGTAGTTTACAGGGGTACACTGAAGCTTTCTTT. It is translated as CASSLQGYTEAFF.

This chain connects TRBV2 to TRBJ1-1; tentatively, D is TRBD1 (5 bases). CDR1 SNHLY and CDR2 FYNNEI come from the germline V gene. Between the trimmed V and J ends, which lost 10 bases and 1 base, there was a span of 13 bases. The CDR3 runs to 13 residues. This CDR3 is CATATDENTEAFF. CDR3 nucleotide sequence: TGTGCCACCGCGACAGACGAGAACACTGAAGCTTTCTTT.

V is TRBV12-5 and J is TRBJ1-3, with 7 bases matching TRBD1. With V trimmed by 6 bases and J by 3 bases, 5 bases remained unmatched. The CDR3 runs to 14 residues. Germline V gives CDR1 LGHNT, CDR2 FRNRAP. The CDR3 DNA sequence: TGTGCTAGTGGCCTAGGGGGCAATGGAAACACCATATATTTT. Translated, it gives CASGLGGNGNTIYF. The variable domain in full, with the rest retrieved from reference TRBV12-5 and TRBJ1-3, is DARVTQTPRHKVTEMGQEVTMRCQPILGHNTVFWYRQTMMQGLELLAYFRNRAPLDDSGMPKDRFSAEMPDATLATLKIQPSEPRDSAVYFCASGLGGNGNTIYFGEGSWLTVV.

J is TRBJ1-1 and V is TRBV10-3; 7 nucleotides agree with TRBD1. V was pared by 6 bases and J by 3 bases, with 7 bases of the junction left unmatched. CDR1 is ENHRY and CDR2 is SYGVKD in the germline V gene. The CDR3 is made up of 14 amino acids. CDR3 residues: CAIRTGSGDTEAFF. Written as DNA, the CDR3 is TGTGCCATCAGGACAGGGTCTGGGGACACTGAAGCTTTCTTT.